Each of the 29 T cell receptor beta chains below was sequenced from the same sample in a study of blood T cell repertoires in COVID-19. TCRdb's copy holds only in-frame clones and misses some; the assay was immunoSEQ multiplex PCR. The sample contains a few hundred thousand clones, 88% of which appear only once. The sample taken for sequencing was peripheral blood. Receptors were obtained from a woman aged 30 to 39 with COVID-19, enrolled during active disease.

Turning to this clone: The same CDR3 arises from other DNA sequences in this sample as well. The CDR3 DNA reads as TGTGCCAGTAGTATGACAGGGGGGAATCAGCCCCAGCATTTT. Amino acids: CASSMTGGNQPQHF. This chain joins TRBV19 and TRBJ1-5, with 9 bases lining up with TRBD1. CDR1 is LNHDA and CDR2 is SQIVND in the germline V gene (reference sequence). With V trimmed by 3 bases and J by 4 bases, 1 base remained unmatched. This CDR3 comprises 14 residues.

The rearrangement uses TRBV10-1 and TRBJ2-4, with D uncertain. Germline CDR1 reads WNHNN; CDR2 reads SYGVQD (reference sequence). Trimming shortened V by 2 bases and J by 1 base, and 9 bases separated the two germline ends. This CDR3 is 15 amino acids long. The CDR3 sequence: CASSEGHSAKNIQYF. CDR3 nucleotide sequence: TGCGCCAGCAGTGAGGGTCACTCGGCCAAAAACATTCAGTACTTC.

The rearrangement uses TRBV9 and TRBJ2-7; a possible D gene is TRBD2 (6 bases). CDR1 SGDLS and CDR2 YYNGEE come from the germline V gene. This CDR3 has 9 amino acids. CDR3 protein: CASSVSSDV. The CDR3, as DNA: TGTGCCAGCAGCGTCTCTAGCGACGTC.

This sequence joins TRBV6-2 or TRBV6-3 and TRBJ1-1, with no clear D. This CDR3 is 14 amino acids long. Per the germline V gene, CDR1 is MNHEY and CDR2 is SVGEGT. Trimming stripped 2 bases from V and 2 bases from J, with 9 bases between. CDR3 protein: CASSYDTVNTEAFF. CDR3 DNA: TGTGCCAGCAGTTACGACACGGTTAACACTGAAGCTTTCTTT.

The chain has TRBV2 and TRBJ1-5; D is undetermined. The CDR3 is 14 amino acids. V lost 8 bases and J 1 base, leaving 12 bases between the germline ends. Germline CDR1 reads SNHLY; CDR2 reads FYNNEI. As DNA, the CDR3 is TGTGCCAGCCAAGGAGTACGAAGCAATCAGCCCCAGCATTTT. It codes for CASQGVRSNQPQHF.

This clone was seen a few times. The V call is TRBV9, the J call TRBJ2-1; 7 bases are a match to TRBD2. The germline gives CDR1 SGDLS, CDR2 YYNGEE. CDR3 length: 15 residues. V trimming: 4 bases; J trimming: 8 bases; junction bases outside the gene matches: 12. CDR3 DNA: TGTGCCAGCAGCCTTTGGGGGGAGGGCCTAGATGAGCAGTTCTTC. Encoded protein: CASSLWGEGLDEQFF.

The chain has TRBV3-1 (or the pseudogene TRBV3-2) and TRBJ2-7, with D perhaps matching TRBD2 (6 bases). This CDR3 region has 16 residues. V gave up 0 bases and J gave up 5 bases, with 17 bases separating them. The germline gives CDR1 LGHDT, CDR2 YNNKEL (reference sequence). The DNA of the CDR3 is TGTGCCAGCAGCCAAGATCGAAACGGGAGAGGGGACGAGCAGTACGTC. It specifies CASSQDRNGRGDEQYV.

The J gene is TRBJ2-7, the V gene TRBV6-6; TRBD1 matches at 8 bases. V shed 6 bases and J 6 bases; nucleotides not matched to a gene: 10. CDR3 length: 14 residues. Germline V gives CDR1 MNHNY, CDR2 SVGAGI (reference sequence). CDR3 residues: CASRNADRGGEQYV. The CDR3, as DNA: TGTGCCAGCAGAAACGCTGACAGGGGTGGCGAGCAGTACGTC.

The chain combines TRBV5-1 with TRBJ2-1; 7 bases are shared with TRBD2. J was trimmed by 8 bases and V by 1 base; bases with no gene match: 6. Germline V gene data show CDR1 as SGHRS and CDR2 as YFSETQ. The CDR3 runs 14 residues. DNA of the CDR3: TGCGCCAGCAGCTTGTCGGCGGGAGTGGATGAGCAGTTCTTC. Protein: CASSLSAGVDEQFF.

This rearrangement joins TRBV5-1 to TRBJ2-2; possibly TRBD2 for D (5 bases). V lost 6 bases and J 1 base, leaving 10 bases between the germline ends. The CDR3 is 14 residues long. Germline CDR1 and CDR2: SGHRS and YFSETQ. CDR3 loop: CASNPGVNTGELFF. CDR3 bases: TGCGCCAGCAACCCCGGGGTGAACACCGGGGAGCTGTTTTTT.

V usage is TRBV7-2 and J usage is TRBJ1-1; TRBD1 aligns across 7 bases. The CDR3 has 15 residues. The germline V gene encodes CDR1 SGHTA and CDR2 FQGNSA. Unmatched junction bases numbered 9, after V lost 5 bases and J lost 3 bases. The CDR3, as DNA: TGTGCCAGCAGCCCGAGACAGGGCTCGGACACTGAAGCTTTCTTT. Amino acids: CASSPRQGSDTEAFF.

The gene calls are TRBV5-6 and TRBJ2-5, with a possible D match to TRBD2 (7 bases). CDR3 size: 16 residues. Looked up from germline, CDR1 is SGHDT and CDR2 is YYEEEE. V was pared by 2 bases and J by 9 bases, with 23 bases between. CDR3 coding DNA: TGTGCCAGCAGCTTAGGGGGGGACTACAGGGTTGGGGCCCAGTACTTC. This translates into CASSLGGDYRVGAQYF.

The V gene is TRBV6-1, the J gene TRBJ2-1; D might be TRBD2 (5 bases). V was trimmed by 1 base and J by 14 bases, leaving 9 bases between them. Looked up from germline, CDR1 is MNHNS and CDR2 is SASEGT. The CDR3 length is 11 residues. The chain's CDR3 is CASSEGWREFF. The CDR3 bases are TGTGCCAGCAGTGAAGGTTGGCGGGAGTTCTTC.

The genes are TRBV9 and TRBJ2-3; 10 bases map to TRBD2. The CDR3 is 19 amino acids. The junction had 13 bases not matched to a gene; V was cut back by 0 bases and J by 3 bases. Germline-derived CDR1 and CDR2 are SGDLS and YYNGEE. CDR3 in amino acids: CASSVATSGLAGVTDTQYF. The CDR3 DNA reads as TGTGCCAGCAGCGTAGCTACGAGTGGGCTAGCGGGAGTGACAGATACGCAGTATTTT.

The CDR3 DNA follows: TGCGCCAGCAGCCTGGGAGGCCGACAGGGGCAAGAGACCCAGTACTTC. This sequence encodes CASSLGGRQGQETQYF. V usage is TRBV5-1 and J usage is TRBJ2-5; TRBD1 matches 8 bases. The CDR3 contains 16 residues. Germline lookup yields CDR1 SGHRS and CDR2 YFSETQ. Germline trimming cut 4 bases from V and 2 bases from J; bases unmatched to any gene: 10.

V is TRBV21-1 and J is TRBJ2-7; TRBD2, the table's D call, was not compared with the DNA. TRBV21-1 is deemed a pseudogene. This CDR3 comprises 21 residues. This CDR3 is CASSKAVELAGFPGHSYEQYV. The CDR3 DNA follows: TGTGCCAGCAGCAAAGCGGTCGAACTAGCGGGCTTTCCTGGCCACTCCTACGAGCAGTACGTC.

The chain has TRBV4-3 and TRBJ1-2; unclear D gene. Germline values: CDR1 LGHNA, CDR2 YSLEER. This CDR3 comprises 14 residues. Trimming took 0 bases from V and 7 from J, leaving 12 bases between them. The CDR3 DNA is TGCGCCAGCAGCCAAGATGTGGGAGGAGGTGGCTACACCTTC. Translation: CASSQDVGGGGYTF.

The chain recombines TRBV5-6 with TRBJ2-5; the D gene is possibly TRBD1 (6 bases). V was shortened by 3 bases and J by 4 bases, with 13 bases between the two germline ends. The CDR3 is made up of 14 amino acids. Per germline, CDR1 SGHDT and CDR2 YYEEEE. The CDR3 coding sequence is TGTGCCAGCAGCTGGGCGACAGGACGAGAGACCCAGTACTTC. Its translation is CASSWATGRETQYF. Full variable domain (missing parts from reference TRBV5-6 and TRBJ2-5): DAGVTQSPTHLIKTRGQQVTLRCSPKSGHDTVSWYQQALGQGPQFIFQYYEEEERQRGNFPDRFSGHQFPNYSSELNVNALLLGDSALYLCASSWATGRETQYFGPGTRLLVL.

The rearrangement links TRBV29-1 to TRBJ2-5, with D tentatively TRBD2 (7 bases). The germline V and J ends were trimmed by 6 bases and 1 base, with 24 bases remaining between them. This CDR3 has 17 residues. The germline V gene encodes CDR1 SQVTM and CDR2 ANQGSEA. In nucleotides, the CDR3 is TGCAGCGTCGGGGGGCCCCTTGGACAGCTTTTCCAAGAGACCCAGTACTTC. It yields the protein CSVGGPLGQLFQETQYF.

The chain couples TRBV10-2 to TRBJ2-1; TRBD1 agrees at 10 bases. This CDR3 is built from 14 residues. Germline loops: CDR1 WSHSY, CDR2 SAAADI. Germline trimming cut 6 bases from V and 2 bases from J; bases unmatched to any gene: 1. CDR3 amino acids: CASRGQGPYNEQFF. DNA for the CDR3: TGCGCCAGCAGGGGACAGGGGCCCTACAATGAGCAGTTCTTC.

The CDR3 nucleotides are TGTGCCATCTCCCCCGGGACAGGGACTAGCAATCAGCCCCAGCATTTT. Translation: CAISPGTGTSNQPQHF. The V and J genes are TRBV10-3 and TRBJ1-5; 9 nucleotides line up with TRBD1. The V gene's germline CDR1 is ENHRY and CDR2 SYGVKD. The CDR3 is 16 residues long. The V segment lost 8 bases and the J segment 0 bases; nucleotides outside the gene matches: 8.

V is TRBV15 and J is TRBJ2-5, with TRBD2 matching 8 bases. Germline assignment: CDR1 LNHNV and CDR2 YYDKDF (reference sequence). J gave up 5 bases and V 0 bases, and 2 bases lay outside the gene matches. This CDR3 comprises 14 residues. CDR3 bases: TGTGCCACCAGCAGAGATGGGACTAGTGAGACCCAGTACTTC. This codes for CATSRDGTSETQYF.

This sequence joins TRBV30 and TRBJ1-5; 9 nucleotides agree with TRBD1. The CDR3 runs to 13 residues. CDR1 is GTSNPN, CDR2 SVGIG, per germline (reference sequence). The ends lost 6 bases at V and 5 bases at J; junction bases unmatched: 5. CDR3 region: CACSGTGHQPQHF. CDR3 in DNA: TGTGCCTGTAGCGGGACAGGGCATCAGCCCCAGCATTTT.

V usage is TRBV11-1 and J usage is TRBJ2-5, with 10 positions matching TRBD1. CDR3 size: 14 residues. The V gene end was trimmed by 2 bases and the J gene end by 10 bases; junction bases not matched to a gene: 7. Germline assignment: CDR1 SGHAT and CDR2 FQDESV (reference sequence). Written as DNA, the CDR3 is TGTGCCAGCAGCTTATTCAAGGGACAGGGGTTCCAGTACTTC. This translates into CASSLFKGQGFQYF.

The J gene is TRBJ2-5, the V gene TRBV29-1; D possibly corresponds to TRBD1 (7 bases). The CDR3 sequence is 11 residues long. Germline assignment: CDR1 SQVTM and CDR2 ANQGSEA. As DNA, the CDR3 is TGCAGTGCAGGGGGGCAAGAGACCCAGTACTTC. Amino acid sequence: CSAGGQETQYF.

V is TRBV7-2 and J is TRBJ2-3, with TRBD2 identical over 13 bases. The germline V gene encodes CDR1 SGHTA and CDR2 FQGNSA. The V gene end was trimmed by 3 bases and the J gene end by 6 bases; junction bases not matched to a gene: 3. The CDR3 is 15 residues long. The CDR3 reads CASSFTSGGVDTQYF. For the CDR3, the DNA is TGTGCCAGCAGCTTCACTAGCGGGGGGGTGGATACGCAGTATTTT.

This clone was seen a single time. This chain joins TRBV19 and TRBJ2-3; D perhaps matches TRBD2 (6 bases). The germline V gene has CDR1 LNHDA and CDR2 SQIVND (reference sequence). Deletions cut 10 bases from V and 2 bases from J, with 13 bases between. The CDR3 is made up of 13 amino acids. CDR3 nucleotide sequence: TGTGCCACTCAGGGACTCCACACAGATACGCAGTATTTT. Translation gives CATQGLHTDTQYF.

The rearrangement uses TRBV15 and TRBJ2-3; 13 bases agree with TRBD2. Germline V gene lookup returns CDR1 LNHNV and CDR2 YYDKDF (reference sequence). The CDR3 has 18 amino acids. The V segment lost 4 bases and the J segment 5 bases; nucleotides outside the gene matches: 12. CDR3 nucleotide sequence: TGTGCCACCAGCAAAACTACGGGACTAGCGGGACGGTTAGATACGCAGTATTTT. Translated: CATSKTTGLAGRLDTQYF.

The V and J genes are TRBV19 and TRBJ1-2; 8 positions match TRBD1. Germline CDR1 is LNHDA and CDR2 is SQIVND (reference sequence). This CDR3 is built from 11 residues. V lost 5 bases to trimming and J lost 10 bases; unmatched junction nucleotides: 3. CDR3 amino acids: CASSAGGFYTF. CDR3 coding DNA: TGTGCCAGTAGTGCAGGGGGCTTCTACACCTTC.